This T cell receptor (beta chain) emerged from a study of T cell changes during pregnancy in multiple sclerosis. V was clipped by 1 base and J by 5 bases; unmatched bases: 13. The germline CDR1 and CDR2 sequences are KGHSH and LQKENI. This CDR3 region has 18 residues. The method was immunoSEQ multiplex PCR; TCRdb's version includes in-frame clones alone and lacks a portion of them. Here the sample spans some 40,000 clones, around 92% being singletons. The clonotype comes from a female donor with multiple sclerosis, enrolled in a pregnancy study. The sequenced material came from peripheral blood. The V call is TRBV18, the J call TRBJ1-4, with TRBD1 matching 7 bases. For the CDR3, the DNA is TGTGCCAGCTCACCACAGTCCGGGACAGCGCTGAAGAATGAAAAACTGTTTTTT. It is translated as CASSPQSGTALKNEKLFF.